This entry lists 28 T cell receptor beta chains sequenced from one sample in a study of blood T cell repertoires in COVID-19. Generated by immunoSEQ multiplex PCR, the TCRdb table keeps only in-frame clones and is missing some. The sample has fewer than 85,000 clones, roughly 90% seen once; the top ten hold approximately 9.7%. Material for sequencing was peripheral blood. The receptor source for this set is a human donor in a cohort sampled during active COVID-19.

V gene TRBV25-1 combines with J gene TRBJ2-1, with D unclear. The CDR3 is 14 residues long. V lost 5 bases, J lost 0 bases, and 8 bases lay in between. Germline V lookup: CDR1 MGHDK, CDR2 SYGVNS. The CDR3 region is CASSPYSSYNEQFF. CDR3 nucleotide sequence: TGTGCCAGCAGTCCCTATAGCTCCTACAATGAGCAGTTCTTC.

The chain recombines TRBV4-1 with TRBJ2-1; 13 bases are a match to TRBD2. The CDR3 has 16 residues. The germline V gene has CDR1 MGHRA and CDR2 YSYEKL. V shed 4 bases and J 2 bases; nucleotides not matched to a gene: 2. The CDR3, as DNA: TGCGCCAGCAGCCTAGGACTAGCGGGAGCCTACAATGAGCAGTTCTTC. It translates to CASSLGLAGAYNEQFF.

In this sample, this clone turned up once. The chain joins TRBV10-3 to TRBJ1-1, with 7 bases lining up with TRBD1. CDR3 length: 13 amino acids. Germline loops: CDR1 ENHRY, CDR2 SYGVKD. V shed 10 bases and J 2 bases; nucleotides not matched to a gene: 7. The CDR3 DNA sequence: TGTGCCAGCGCCGGGACAGACAACACTGAAGCTTTCTTT. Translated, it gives CASAGTDNTEAFF.

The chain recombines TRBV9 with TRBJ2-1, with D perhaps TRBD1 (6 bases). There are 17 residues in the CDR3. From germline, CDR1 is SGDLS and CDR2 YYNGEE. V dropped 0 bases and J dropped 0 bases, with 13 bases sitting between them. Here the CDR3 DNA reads TGTGCCAGCAGCGTAGCTTCGAGGGGGAACTCCTACAATGAGCAGTTCTTC. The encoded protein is CASSVASRGNSYNEQFF.

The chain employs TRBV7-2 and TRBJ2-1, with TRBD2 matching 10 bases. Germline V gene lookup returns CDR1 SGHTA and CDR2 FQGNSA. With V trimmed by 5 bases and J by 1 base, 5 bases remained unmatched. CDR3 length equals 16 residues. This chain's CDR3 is CASSPRTSGSYNEQFF. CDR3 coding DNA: TGTGCCAGCAGCCCGCGGACTAGCGGATCCTACAATGAGCAGTTCTTC.

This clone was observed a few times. The CDR3 coding sequence is TGTGCCTGGACCCGACAAGACAGGGAGTCCCTCCACTTT. This gives the protein CAWTRQDRESLHF. This sequence joins TRBV30 and TRBJ1-6; TRBD1 aligns across 7 bases. The length of the CDR3 is 13 residues. V was clipped by 4 bases and J by 14 bases; unmatched bases: 11. Germline values: CDR1 GTSNPN, CDR2 SVGIG (reference sequence).

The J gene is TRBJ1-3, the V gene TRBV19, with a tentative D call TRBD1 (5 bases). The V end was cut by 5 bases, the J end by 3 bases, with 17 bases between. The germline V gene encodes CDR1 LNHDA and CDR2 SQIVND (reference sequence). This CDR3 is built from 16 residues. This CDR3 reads CASSPQPGPYGNTIYF. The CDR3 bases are TGTGCCAGTAGTCCCCAGCCAGGGCCTTATGGAAACACCATATATTTT.

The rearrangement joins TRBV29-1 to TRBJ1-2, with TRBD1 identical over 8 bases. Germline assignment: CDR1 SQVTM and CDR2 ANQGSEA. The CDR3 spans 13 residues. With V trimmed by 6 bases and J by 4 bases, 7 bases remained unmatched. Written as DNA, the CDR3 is TGCAGCGTACGGGACAGGTCGATCTATGGCTACACCTTC. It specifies CSVRDRSIYGYTF.

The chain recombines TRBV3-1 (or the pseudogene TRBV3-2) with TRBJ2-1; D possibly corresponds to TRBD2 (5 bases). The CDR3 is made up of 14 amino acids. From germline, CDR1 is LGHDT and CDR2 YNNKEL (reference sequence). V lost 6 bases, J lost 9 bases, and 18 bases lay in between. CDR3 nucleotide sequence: TGTGCCAGCAGAGAGGTTGGCGGAGGTGGTGAGCAGTTCTTC. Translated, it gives CASREVGGGGEQFF.

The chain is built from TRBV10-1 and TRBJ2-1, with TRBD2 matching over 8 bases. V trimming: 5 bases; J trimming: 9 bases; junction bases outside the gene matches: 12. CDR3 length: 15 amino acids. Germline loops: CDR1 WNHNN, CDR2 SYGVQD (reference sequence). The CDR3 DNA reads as TGCGCCAGCAGTCCGACTAGCCCGGGGGGGGGTGAGCAGTTCTTC. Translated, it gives CASSPTSPGGGEQFF.

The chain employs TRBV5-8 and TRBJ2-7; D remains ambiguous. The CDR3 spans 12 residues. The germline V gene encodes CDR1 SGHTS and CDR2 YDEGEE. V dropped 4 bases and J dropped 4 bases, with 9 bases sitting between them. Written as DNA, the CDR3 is TGTGCCAGCAGCCGAACACGTTACGAGCAGTACTTC. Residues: CASSRTRYEQYF.

CDR3 DNA sequence: TGTGCCAGTAGGCTCGGACTGATATCGGGAGAGCAGTACTTC. Protein sequence: CASRLGLISGEQYF. The chain carries TRBV19 and TRBJ2-7; D may be TRBD2 (5 bases). The CDR3 is 14 residues long. V dropped 6 bases and J dropped 7 bases, with 19 bases sitting between them. Germline CDR1 and CDR2: LNHDA and SQIVND (reference sequence).

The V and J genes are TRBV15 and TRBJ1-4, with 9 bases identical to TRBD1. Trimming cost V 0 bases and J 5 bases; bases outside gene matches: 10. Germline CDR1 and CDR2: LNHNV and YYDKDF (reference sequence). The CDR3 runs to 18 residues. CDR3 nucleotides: TGTGCCACCAGCAGAGAAGCGCTACAGGGGGCGCGGAATGAAAAACTGTTTTTT. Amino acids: CATSREALQGARNEKLFF. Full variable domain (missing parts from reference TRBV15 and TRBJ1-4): DAMVIQNPRYQVTQFGKPVTLSCSQTLNHNVMYWYQQKSSQAPKLLFHYYDKDFNNEADTPDNFQSRRPNTSFCFLDIRSPGLGDTAMYLCATSREALQGARNEKLFFGSGTQLSVL.

CDR3 in amino acids: CASSEGPYRGYTF. CDR3 sequence (DNA): TGTGCCAGCAGTGAAGGCCCTTATAGAGGCTACACCTTC. The genes are TRBV6-1 and TRBJ1-2; D not certain. Trimming took off 1 base at V and 8 bases at J, with 11 bases between the two ends. From germline, CDR1 is MNHNS and CDR2 SASEGT. The CDR3 extends over 13 amino acids.

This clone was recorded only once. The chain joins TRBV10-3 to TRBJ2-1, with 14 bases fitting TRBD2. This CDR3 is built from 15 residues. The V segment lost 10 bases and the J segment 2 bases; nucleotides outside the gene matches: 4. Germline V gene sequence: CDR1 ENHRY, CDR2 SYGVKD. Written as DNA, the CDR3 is TGTGCCACGACTAGCGGGGGGGAGGCCTACAATGAGCAGTTCTTC. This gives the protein CATTSGGEAYNEQFF.

The CDR3 DNA follows: TGTGCCAGCAGGTCCGGGACAGGGTTGTACGAGCAGTACTTC. This sequence encodes CASRSGTGLYEQYF. The chain links TRBV7-9 to TRBJ2-7; 9 nucleotides agree with TRBD1. The germline V gene has CDR1 SEHNR and CDR2 FQNEAQ (reference sequence). V gave up 6 bases and J gave up 4 bases; unmatched junction bases: 7. CDR3 length equals 14 residues.

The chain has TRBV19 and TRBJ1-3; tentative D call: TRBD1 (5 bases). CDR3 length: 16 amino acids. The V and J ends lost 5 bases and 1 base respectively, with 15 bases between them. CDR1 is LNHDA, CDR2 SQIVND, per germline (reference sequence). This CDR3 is CASSLTAGPSGNTIYF. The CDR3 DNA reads TGTGCCAGTAGTCTTACCGCGGGGCCTTCTGGAAACACCATATATTTT. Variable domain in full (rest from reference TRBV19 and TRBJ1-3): DGGITQSPKYLFRKEGQNVTLSCEQNLNHDAMYWYRQDPGQGLRLIYYSQIVNDFQKGDIAEGYSVSREKKESFPLTVTSAQKNPTAFYLCASSLTAGPSGNTIYFGEGSWLTVV.

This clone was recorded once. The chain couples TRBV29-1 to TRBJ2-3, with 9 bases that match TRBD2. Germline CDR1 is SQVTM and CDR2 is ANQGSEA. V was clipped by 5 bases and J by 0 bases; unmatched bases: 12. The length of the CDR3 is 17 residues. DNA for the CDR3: TGCAGCGTTATTGCGGCGGGAGGGCCGAGGAGCACAGATACGCAGTATTTT. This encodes CSVIAAGGPRSTDTQYF.

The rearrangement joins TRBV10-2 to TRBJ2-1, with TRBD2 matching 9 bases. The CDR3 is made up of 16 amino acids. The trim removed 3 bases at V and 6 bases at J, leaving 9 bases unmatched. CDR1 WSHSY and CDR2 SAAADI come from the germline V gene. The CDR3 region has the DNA TGCGCCAGCAGTGATCCGGGGCTAGCGGGGTCCAATGAGCAGTTCTTC. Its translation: CASSDPGLAGSNEQFF.

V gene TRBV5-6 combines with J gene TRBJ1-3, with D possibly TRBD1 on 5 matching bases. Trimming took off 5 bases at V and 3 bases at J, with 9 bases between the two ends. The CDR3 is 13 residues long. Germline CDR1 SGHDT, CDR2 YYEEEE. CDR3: CASRRGGGNTIYF. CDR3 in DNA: TGTGCCAGCAGAAGGGGCGGTGGAAACACCATATATTTT.

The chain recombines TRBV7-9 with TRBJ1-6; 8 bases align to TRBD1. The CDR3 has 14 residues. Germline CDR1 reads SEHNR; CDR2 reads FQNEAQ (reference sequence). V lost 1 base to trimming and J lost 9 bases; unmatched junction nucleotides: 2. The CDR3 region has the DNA TGTGCCAGCAGCTTAGGCGACAGGGGTTCACCCCTCCACTTT. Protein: CASSLGDRGSPLHF.

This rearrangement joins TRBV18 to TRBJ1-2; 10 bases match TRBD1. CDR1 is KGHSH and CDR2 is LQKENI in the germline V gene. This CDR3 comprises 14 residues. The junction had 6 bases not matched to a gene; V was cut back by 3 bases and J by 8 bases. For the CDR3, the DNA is TGTGCCAGCTCACCGACAGGGGGCTTAAGGGGCTACACCTTC. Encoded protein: CASSPTGGLRGYTF.

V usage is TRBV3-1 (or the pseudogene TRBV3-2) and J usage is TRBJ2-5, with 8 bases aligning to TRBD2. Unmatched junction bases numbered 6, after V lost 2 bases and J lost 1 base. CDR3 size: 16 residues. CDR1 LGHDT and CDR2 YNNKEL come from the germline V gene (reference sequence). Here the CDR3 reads CASSQLLGLAQETQYF. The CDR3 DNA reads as TGTGCCAGCAGCCAACTTCTAGGACTAGCCCAAGAGACCCAGTACTTC.

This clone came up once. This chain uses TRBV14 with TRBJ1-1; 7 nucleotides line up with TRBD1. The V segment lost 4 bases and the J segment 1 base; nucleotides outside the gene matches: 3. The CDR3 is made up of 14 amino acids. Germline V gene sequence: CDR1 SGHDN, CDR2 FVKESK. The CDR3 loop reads CASSLGQTNTEAFF. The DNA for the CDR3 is TGTGCCAGCAGCCTGGGACAGACGAACACTGAAGCTTTCTTT.

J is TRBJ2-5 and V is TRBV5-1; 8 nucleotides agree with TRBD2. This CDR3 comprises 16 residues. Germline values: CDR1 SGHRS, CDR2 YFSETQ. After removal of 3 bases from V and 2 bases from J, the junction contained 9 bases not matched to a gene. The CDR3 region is CASSSGGAGGQETQYF. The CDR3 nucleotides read TGCGCCAGCAGCTCGGGCGGGGCGGGAGGACAAGAGACCCAGTACTTC.

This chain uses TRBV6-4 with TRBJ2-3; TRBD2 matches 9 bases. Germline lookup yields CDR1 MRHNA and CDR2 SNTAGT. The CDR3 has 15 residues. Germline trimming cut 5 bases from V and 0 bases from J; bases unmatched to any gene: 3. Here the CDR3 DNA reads TGTGCCAGCAGTTCTAGCGGGGTTAGCACAGATACGCAGTATTTT. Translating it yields CASSSSGVSTDTQYF.

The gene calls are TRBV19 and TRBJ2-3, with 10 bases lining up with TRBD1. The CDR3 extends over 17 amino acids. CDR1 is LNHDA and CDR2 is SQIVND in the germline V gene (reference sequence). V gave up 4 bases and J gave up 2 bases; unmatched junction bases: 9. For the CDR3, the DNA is TGTGCCAGTAGTACGGGACAGGGGAACCGTTTCACAGATACGCAGTATTTT. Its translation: CASSTGQGNRFTDTQYF.

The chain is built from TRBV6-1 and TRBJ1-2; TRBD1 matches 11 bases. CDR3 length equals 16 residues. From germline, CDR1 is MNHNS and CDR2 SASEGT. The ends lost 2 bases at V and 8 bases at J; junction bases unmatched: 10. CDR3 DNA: TGTGCCAGCAGTGAAAGGGACAGGGGGTGGCTTGGCGGCTACACCTTC. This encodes CASSERDRGWLGGYTF.